What follows are 31 T cell receptor beta chains derived from one specimen sequenced in a study of cytomegalovirus exposure and HLA in healthy donors. Primers: 60 Vbeta forward and 13 Jbeta reverse. Measured with immunoSEQ multiplex PCR; TCRdb has only the in-frame clones, and not every one. The sample gives around 140,000 clones, more than 70% of which show up once; roughly 4% is in the top ten. Sequencing was done on a sample of PBMCs. These receptor sequences come from a man aged 45 to 65 in good health and CMV-seropositive.

The chain combines TRBV18 with TRBJ1-2; a weak D match, TRBD1 (6 bases). V was shortened by 3 bases and J by 4 bases, with 12 bases between the two germline ends. Germline CDR1 is KGHSH and CDR2 is LQKENI. This CDR3 contains 14 residues. CDR3 sequence: CASSPAQGSYGYTF. DNA for the CDR3: TGTGCCAGCTCACCGGCACAGGGATCCTATGGCTACACCTTC.

The rearrangement links TRBV5-5 to TRBJ2-7; possible D gene TRBD1, 5 bases. The CDR3 length is 15 residues. Germline values: CDR1 SGHKS, CDR2 YYEKEE (reference sequence). Trimming cost V 4 bases and J 0 bases, with 14 bases left between them. This CDR3 reads CASSIGATTSYEQYF. The CDR3 DNA sequence: TGTGCCAGCAGCATAGGGGCCACTACCTCCTACGAGCAGTACTTC.

The chain combines TRBV23-1 with TRBJ2-7; TRBD1 aligns across 7 bases. TRBV23-1 is an open reading frame whose function is uncertain. V dropped 1 base and J dropped 4; count of bases not matched to a gene: 10. This CDR3 is built from 16 residues. For the CDR3, the DNA is TGCGCCAGCAGTCAATTTGGGACAGAGAAACCATACGAGCAGTACTTC. Encoded protein: CASSQFGTEKPYEQYF.

The gene calls are TRBV5-1 and TRBJ1-5, with 7 bases fitting TRBD1. After removal of 4 bases from V and 5 bases from J, the junction contained 15 bases not matched to a gene. CDR3 length equals 17 residues. Germline assignment: CDR1 SGHRS and CDR2 YFSETQ. CDR3 DNA: TGCGCCAGCAGCATAAGTCCGGGACAGATCAACTATCAGCCCCAGCATTTT. Its protein is CASSISPGQINYQPQHF.

The chain employs TRBV6-1 and TRBJ1-1; D is uncertain. The CDR3 is made up of 14 amino acids. The V gene's germline CDR1 is MNHNS and CDR2 SASEGT. V gave up 6 bases and J gave up 1 base, with 12 bases separating them. The CDR3 DNA reads TGTGCCAGCAGGGACTTACAGACGAACACTGAAGCTTTCTTT. Protein product: CASRDLQTNTEAFF.

The chain joins TRBV5-1 to TRBJ1-1; no firm D call. CDR3 length: 12 residues. The V end was cut by 3 bases, the J end by 8 bases, with 11 bases between. Germline V CDR1 and CDR2: SGHRS, YFSETQ. In DNA, the CDR3 is TGCGCCAGCAGCTCCTCCGGGTGGGAAGCTTTCTTT. This translates into CASSSSGWEAFF.

The chain couples TRBV18 to TRBJ1-1; TRBD1 agrees at 8 bases. The CDR3 totals 16 residues. The junction had 11 bases not matched to a gene; V was cut back by 3 bases and J by 5 bases. Germline-derived CDR1 and CDR2 are KGHSH and LQKENI. The CDR3 loop reads CASSPTQGARTTEAFF. CDR3 coding DNA: TGTGCCAGCTCACCTACTCAGGGGGCGCGAACTACTGAAGCTTTCTTT.

V gene TRBV2 combines with J gene TRBJ1-1, with D perhaps matching TRBD1 (6 bases). CDR1 and CDR2 from the germline V gene are SNHLY and FYNNEI. The CDR3 spans 13 residues. V was pared by 5 bases and J by 4 bases, with 11 bases between. CDR3 in DNA: TGTGCCAGCAGTTTCACAGGGAGCACTGAAGCTTTCTTT. Protein sequence: CASSFTGSTEAFF.

This clone was found once. The chain joins TRBV5-4 to TRBJ2-3; D ambiguous. There are 15 residues in the CDR3. With 2 bases removed from V and 0 bases from J, the gap between germline ends came to 10 bases. Germline V CDR1 and CDR2: SGHNT, YYREEE (reference sequence). The CDR3 DNA reads as TGTGCCAGCAGCTTCACAGTATCCAGCACAGATACGCAGTATTTT. This translates into CASSFTVSSTDTQYF.

This clone has just one count. The genes are TRBV9 and TRBJ1-1; D is uncertain. This CDR3 comprises 13 residues. Germline-derived CDR1 and CDR2 are SGDLS and YYNGEE. Trimming removed 0 bases from V and 7 bases from J, with 10 bases in between. The CDR3: CASSVATGGEAFF. CDR3 in DNA: TGTGCCAGCAGCGTAGCTACCGGAGGTGAAGCTTTCTTT.

The rearrangement uses TRBV6-1 and TRBJ1-1; D gene ambiguous. Germline loops: CDR1 MNHNS, CDR2 SASEGT. There are 14 residues in the CDR3. The V gene lost 5 bases and the J gene lost 1 base, with 11 bases spanning the gap. This CDR3 is CASSKSPTNTEAFF. The CDR3 DNA reads TGTGCCAGCAGTAAGTCCCCTACGAACACTGAAGCTTTCTTT.

DNA of the CDR3: TGTGCCAGCAGTCCCCGGAACACCATATATTTT. Residues: CASSPRNTIYF. V and J are TRBV6-1 and TRBJ1-3; D not certain. This CDR3 comprises 11 residues. The V end was cut by 5 bases, the J end by 7 bases, with 6 bases between. Germline V gene data show CDR1 as MNHNS and CDR2 as SASEGT.

V gene TRBV2 combines with J gene TRBJ1-2; D remains unclear. This CDR3 is built from 14 residues. V shed 6 bases and J shed 0 bases, with 11 bases lying between them. Germline-derived CDR1 and CDR2 are SNHLY and FYNNEI. The CDR3 loop is CASSLEGANYGYTF. The CDR3 DNA reads as TGTGCCAGCAGCCTCGAGGGAGCTAACTATGGCTACACCTTC.

The chain links TRBV25-1 to TRBJ1-5, with 7 bases that match TRBD1. The V segment lost 2 bases and the J segment 3 bases; nucleotides outside the gene matches: 4. The CDR3 sequence is 15 residues long. Germline-derived CDR1 and CDR2 are MGHDK and SYGVNS. The CDR3 protein is CASSEDRDSNQPQHF. The CDR3 DNA is TGTGCCAGCAGTGAAGACAGGGACTCCAATCAGCCCCAGCATTTT.

The chain carries TRBV2 and TRBJ1-1, with 8 bases lining up with TRBD1. CDR3 size: 15 residues. V lost 8 bases to trimming and J lost 4 bases; unmatched junction nucleotides: 12. The V gene's germline CDR1 is SNHLY and CDR2 FYNNEI. The CDR3 bases are TGTGCCAGCCGCCGGGACAGGCTCATGACCACTGAAGCTTTCTTT. Translating it yields CASRRDRLMTTEAFF.

The table lists this clone with many counts. This chain uses TRBV19 with TRBJ1-2; 10 bases are shared with TRBD1. The V and J ends lost 3 bases and 7 bases, in that order; junction bases with no gene match: 5. The CDR3 contains 14 residues. The germline V gene has CDR1 LNHDA and CDR2 SQIVND (reference sequence). The CDR3 DNA is TGTGCCAGTAGTATCCCCGGGACAGGGGTTGGCTACACCTTC. Residues: CASSIPGTGVGYTF.

The J gene is TRBJ2-7, the V gene TRBV27, with TRBD1 identical over 10 bases. The V and J ends lost 7 bases and 1 base, in that order; junction bases with no gene match: 10. CDR3 length: 16 residues. Germline loops: CDR1 MNHEY, CDR2 SMNVEV (reference sequence). The CDR3 sequence is CASKLHPGQGSYEQYF. The CDR3 DNA is TGTGCCAGCAAGCTTCATCCGGGACAGGGGTCCTACGAGCAGTACTTC.

This chain uses TRBV6-6 with TRBJ2-7; 9 bases match TRBD1. Per germline, CDR1 MNHNY and CDR2 SVGAGI (reference sequence). The CDR3 totals 16 residues. The J segment lost 7 bases and the V segment lost 0 bases, leaving 10 bases of the junction unmatched. CDR3 DNA sequence: TGTGCCAGCAGTTACTCGGACAGGGGAGTAAGGGGGGAGCAGTACTTC. This sequence encodes CASSYSDRGVRGEQYF.

The J gene is TRBJ2-7, the V gene TRBV7-2; TRBD1 agrees at 12 bases. The junction had 9 bases not matched to a gene; V was cut back by 5 bases and J by 7 bases. The V gene's germline CDR1 is SGHTA and CDR2 FQGNSA. The CDR3 is made up of 15 amino acids. Here the CDR3 reads CASSPAGTGGREQYF. The CDR3 coding sequence is TGTGCCAGCAGCCCAGCCGGGACAGGGGGCCGGGAGCAGTACTTC.

J is TRBJ2-6 and V is TRBV9, with D tentatively TRBD1 (5 bases). The CDR3 covers 21 residues. CDR1 and CDR2 from the germline V gene are SGDLS and YYNGEE. Trimming shortened V by 3 bases and J by 0 bases, and 25 bases separated the two germline ends. The CDR3 DNA sequence: TGTGCCAGCAGCGAACGAAGGGGTCAGGCTAAGTGGAGCTCTGGGGCCAACGTCCTGACTTTC. Translated, it gives CASSERRGQAKWSSGANVLTF.

The gene calls are TRBV2 and TRBJ1-4, with TRBD1 identical over 11 bases. The CDR3 is made up of 14 amino acids. V was pared by 6 bases and J by 7 bases, with 4 bases of the junction left unmatched. CDR1 is SNHLY, CDR2 FYNNEI, per germline. The CDR3 loop is CASRAGTGGEKLFF. For the CDR3, the DNA is TGTGCCAGCAGGGCCGGGACAGGGGGTGAAAAACTGTTTTTT.

The genes are TRBV5-1 and TRBJ1-1; unclear D gene. Trimming took off 4 bases at V and 4 bases at J, with 11 bases between the two ends. From germline, CDR1 is SGHRS and CDR2 YFSETQ. The CDR3 contains 13 residues. In nucleotides, the CDR3 is TGCGCCAGCAGCAGGTCCCCGGGCACTGAAGCTTTCTTT. Its translation: CASSRSPGTEAFF.

V gene TRBV4-2 combines with J gene TRBJ1-5, with 8 bases fitting TRBD1. This CDR3 region has 16 residues. Looked up from germline, CDR1 is LGHNA and CDR2 is YNFKEQ. V was clipped by 4 bases and J by 2 bases; unmatched bases: 7. This CDR3 is CASSRQGSGGNQPQHF. The CDR3 DNA is TGTGCCAGCAGCCGACAGGGGTCCGGGGGCAATCAGCCCCAGCATTTT.

J is TRBJ1-1 and V is TRBV5-5; D is possibly TRBD1 (5 bases). The germline V and J ends were trimmed by 0 bases and 0 bases, with 6 bases remaining between them. The CDR3 extends over 14 amino acids. CDR1 is SGHKS, CDR2 YYEKEE, per germline (reference sequence). DNA of the CDR3: TGTGCCAGCAGCTTGGGACAGATGAACACTGAAGCTTTCTTT. Its protein is CASSLGQMNTEAFF.

CDR3 sequence (DNA): TGTGCCAGTACCCCCCAGAGGCGGAGGGAAAATGGCTACACCTTC. It codes for CASTPQRRRENGYTF. The rearrangement uses TRBV19 and TRBJ1-2; D is uncertain. This CDR3 region has 15 residues. CDR1 LNHDA and CDR2 SQIVND come from the germline V gene (reference sequence). Between the trimmed V and J ends, which lost 7 bases and 6 bases, there was a span of 21 bases.

The rearrangement joins TRBV4-1 to TRBJ2-7, with D possibly being TRBD1 (5 bases). V was shortened by 4 bases and J by 5 bases, with 12 bases between the two germline ends. CDR3 size: 13 residues. Germline V gene sequence: CDR1 MGHRA, CDR2 YSYEKL. Written as DNA, the CDR3 is TGCGCCAGCAGCCTTATAGGGGTCGACGAGCAGTACTTC. Translation gives CASSLIGVDEQYF.

The chain employs TRBV5-1 and TRBJ2-1; D is unresolved. This CDR3 spans 15 amino acids. Trimming removed 4 bases from V and 10 bases from J, with 21 bases in between. The germline CDR1 and CDR2 sequences are SGHRS and YFSETQ. In DNA form, the CDR3 reads TGCGCCAGCAGCCGGAGCCAGACCGTGAAAGACGAGCAGTTCTTC. It codes for CASSRSQTVKDEQFF.

This clone was picked up one time. The chain joins TRBV6-5 to TRBJ1-5; TRBD1 agrees at 8 bases. The length of the CDR3 is 15 residues. With V trimmed by 6 bases and J by 3 bases, 7 bases remained unmatched. Germline CDR1 reads MNHEY; CDR2 reads SVGAGI. CDR3 sequence (DNA): TGTGCCAGCAGCTTCACAGGGGGATACAATCAGCCCCAGCATTTT. It codes for CASSFTGGYNQPQHF.

The CDR3 reads CASSPYQVTGANVLTF. The CDR3 DNA follows: TGTGCCAGCTCACCGTACCAGGTGACTGGGGCCAACGTCCTGACTTTC. The V call is TRBV18, the J call TRBJ2-6; D call uncertain. V was clipped by 3 bases and J by 2 bases, with 11 bases between them. The CDR3 is 16 residues long. Germline V gene data show CDR1 as KGHSH and CDR2 as LQKENI. Full variable domain (outside the CDR3, taken from reference TRBV18 and TRBJ2-6): NAGVMQNPRHLVRRRGQEARLRCSPMKGHSHVYWYRQLPEEGLKFMVYLQKENIIDESGMPKERFSAEFPKEGPSILRIQQVVRGDSAAYFCASSPYQVTGANVLTFGAGSRLTVL.

This clone has a single count. The chain carries TRBV9 and TRBJ1-2, with D hard to call. Trimming removed 5 bases at V and 9 bases at J, with 14 bases between. The CDR3 has 12 residues. The germline V gene has CDR1 SGDLS and CDR2 YYNGEE. CDR3 in amino acids: CASSLSGGSYTF. The CDR3 DNA reads as TGTGCCAGCAGTTTGTCCGGCGGTAGCTACACCTTC.

This rearrangement joins TRBV2 to TRBJ2-1; 9 nucleotides line up with TRBD2. Germline values: CDR1 SNHLY, CDR2 FYNNEI. Unmatched junction bases numbered 9, after V lost 7 bases and J lost 8 bases. The CDR3 spans 14 residues. The CDR3 reads CASKLAGAAYEQFF. The CDR3 DNA reads as TGTGCCAGCAAATTAGCGGGAGCGGCCTATGAGCAGTTCTTC. Drawing the rest from reference TRBV2 and TRBJ2-1, the complete variable domain is EPEVTQTPSHQVTQMGQEVILRCVPISNHLYFYWYRQILGQKVEFLVSFYNNEISEKSEIFDDQFSVERPDGSNFTLKIRSTKLEDSAMYFCASKLAGAAYEQFFGPGTRLTVL.